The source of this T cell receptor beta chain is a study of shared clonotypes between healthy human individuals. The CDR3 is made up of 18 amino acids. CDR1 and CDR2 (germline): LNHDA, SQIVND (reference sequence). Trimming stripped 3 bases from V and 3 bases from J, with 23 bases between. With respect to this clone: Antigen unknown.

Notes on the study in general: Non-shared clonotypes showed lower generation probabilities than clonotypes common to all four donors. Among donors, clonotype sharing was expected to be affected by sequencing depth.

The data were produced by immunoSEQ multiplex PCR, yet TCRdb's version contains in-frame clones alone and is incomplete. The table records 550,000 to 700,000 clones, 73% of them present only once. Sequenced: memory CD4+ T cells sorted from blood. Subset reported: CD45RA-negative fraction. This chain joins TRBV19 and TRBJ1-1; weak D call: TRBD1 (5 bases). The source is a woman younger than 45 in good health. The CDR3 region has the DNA TGTGCCAGTAGTATCAGAGGAGGGGAAAGTCGGGCGGACACTGAAGCTTTCTTT. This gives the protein CASSIRGGESRADTEAFF.